What follows describes a single TCR beta chain. The antigen is undetermined. This entry is derived from a study of cytomegalovirus exposure and HLA in healthy donors. Study-wide context: Unique TCRs numbering roughly 85 million, obtained from HLA-typed donors, made up an early data release. Findings and caveats of the study: Reportedly, diagnosis of cytomegalovirus status by the classifier showed high specificity and sensitivity. Analyses of presence/absence relied on an assumption of roughly uniform sequencing depth across donors.

The ends were cut back, 1 base at V and 10 bases at J, with 16 bases in the middle. The CDR3 consists of 14 residues. Germline CDR1 SNHLY, CDR2 FYNNEI. PCR primers comprised 60 Vbeta and 13 Jbeta primers. Data came from immunoSEQ multiplex PCR; TCRdb stores just in-frame clones and leaves some out. Here the sample spans 200,000 or so clones, roughly 80% being singletons. This sequence joins TRBV2 and TRBJ1-1, with D maybe TRBD1 (6 bases). The sequence came from a man aged 30 to 39 in good health and CMV-seronegative. Sequenced input: PBMCs. In nucleotides, the CDR3 is TGTGCCAGCAGTGAAGGGATGGGGGGGCTGAGAGCTTTCTTT. Protein product: CASSEGMGGLRAFF.